This T cell receptor beta chain was captured by sequencing in a study of T cells in narcolepsy. Findings and caveats of the study: Autoreactive clone sequences were missing from some blood memory CD4+ repertoires.

On this clone: The antigen is not known.

The germline V gene has CDR1 SGHRS and CDR2 YFSETQ. V shed 0 bases and J shed 3 bases, with 9 bases lying between them. The CDR3 has 14 amino acids. Sequencing used immunoSEQ multiplex PCR; TCRdb keeps in-frame clones, though not all of them. This sample has tens of thousands of clones, with approximately 89% found just once. The receptor was derived from a human donor with narcolepsy. Material: CD45RA- memory CD4+ T cells from PBMCs. V and J are TRBV5-1 and TRBJ1-2; D is undetermined. For the CDR3, the DNA is TGCGCCAGCAGCTTGGCCGGCTGGGACTATGGCTACACCTTC. This sequence encodes CASSLAGWDYGYTF.